The clone carrying this TCR beta chain has more than one count but fewer than ten. No antigen is known for it. This sample was taken from a study of T-cell reconstitution after alpha-beta-depleted transplantation in children. Construction of the TCRbeta library involved unique molecular identifiers. TCRdb processed the PCR reads anew with MiXCR; each CDR3 protein has one entry. The sample consists of about 130,000 distinct CDR3 sequences, about 9.9% of them appearing once. The germline gives CDR1 MNHEY, CDR2 SMNVEV (reference sequence). This CDR3 is 15 amino acids long. The V segment lost 4 bases and the J segment 6 bases; nucleotides outside the gene matches: 8. Study-level findings and limits: The high TCRbeta diversity at day 60 in some patients came from surviving recipient T cells and thymic progenitors. Roughly two months post-transplant, alpha-beta T cells reportedly originated from several hundred graft clones that had expanded. By one year post-transplant, T-cell counts and diversity largely arose from T cells that were newly produced.

Specimen: PBMCs, mostly from graft donor cells, collected 180 days after TCRalphabeta/CD19-depleted stem cell transplant. The sequence came from a girl under two years old who had a stem cell transplant for combined immunodeficiency, so the T cells may come from the graft donor. The rearrangement links TRBV27 to TRBJ2-2, with 7 bases aligning to TRBD2. The CDR3 DNA reads as TGTGCCAGCAGTTACACGGGAGGAATAGCCGGGGAGCTGTTTTTT. It codes for CASSYTGGIAGELFF.